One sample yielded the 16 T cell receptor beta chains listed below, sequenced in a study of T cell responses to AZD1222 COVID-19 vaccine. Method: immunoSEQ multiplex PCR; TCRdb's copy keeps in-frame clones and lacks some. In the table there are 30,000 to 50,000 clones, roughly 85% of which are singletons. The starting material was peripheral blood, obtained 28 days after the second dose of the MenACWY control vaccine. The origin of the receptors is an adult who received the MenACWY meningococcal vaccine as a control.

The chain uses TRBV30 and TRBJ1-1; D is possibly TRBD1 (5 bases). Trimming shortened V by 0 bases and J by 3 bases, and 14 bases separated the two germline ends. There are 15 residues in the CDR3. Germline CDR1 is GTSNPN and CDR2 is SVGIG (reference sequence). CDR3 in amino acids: CAWSVSSRGDTEAFF. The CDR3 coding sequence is TGTGCCTGGAGTGTATCATCTAGGGGCGACACTGAAGCTTTCTTT.

The CDR3 bases are TGTGCCAGCAGCTTAGTGGCAGTCACAGATACGCAGTATTTT. This gives the protein CASSLVAVTDTQYF. The chain links TRBV11-2 to TRBJ2-3, with no clear D. V gave up 1 base and J gave up 2 bases, with 7 bases separating them. Germline V gene sequence: CDR1 SGHAT, CDR2 FQNNGV. This CDR3 contains 14 residues.

CDR3 in amino acids: CASSHRQGGGYTF. DNA of the CDR3: TGTGCCAGCTCTCACCGACAGGGGGGTGGCTACACCTTC. The chain has TRBV28 and TRBJ1-2; TRBD1 aligns across 9 bases. This CDR3 contains 13 residues. Trimming at V came to 8 bases and at J to 7 bases, leaving 8 bases not matched to a gene. Germline V gives CDR1 MDHEN, CDR2 SYDVKM.

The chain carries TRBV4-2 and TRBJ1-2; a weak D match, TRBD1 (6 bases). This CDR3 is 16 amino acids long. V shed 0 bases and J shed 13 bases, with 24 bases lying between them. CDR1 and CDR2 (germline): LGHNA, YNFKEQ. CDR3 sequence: CASSQDNVGGPSGGTF. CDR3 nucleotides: TGTGCCAGCAGCCAAGATAATGTGGGGGGCCCATCTGGAGGCACCTTC.

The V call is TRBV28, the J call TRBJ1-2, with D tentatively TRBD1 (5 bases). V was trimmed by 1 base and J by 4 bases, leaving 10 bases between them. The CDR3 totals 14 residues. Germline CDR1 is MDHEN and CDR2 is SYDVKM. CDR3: CASSLSGRFYGYTF. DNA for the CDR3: TGTGCCAGCAGTTTATCGGGACGGTTCTATGGCTACACCTTC.

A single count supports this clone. CDR3 DNA sequence: TGTGCCAGCTCACCCAAAGTTGGACAGTGGACCTCCACCTTC. Translating gives CASSPKVGQWTSTF. The rearrangement joins TRBV18 to TRBJ1-2, with D maybe TRBD1 (6 bases). Germline CDR1 and CDR2: KGHSH and LQKENI. The CDR3 runs 14 residues. V gave up 3 bases and J gave up 13 bases, with 21 bases separating them. The variable domain in full, with the rest retrieved from reference TRBV18 and TRBJ1-2, is NAGVMQNPRHLVRRRGQEARLRCSPMKGHSHVYWYRQLPEEGLKFMVYLQKENIIDESGMPKERFSAEFPKEGPSILRIQQVVRGDSAAYFCASSPKVGQWTSTFGSGTRLTVV.

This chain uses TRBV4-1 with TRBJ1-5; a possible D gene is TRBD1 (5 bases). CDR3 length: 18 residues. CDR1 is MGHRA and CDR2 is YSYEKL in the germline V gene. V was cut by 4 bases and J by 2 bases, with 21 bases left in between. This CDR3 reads CASSPWEVGVGGNQPQHF. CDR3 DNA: TGCGCCAGCAGCCCCTGGGAGGTGGGGGTCGGCGGCAATCAGCCCCAGCATTTT.

The CDR3: CASSVGGSGPLYNEQFF. CDR3 nucleotide sequence: TGTGCCAGCAGCGTAGGGGGTAGCGGACCCTTATACAATGAGCAGTTCTTC. V gene TRBV9 combines with J gene TRBJ2-1; a weak D match, TRBD2 (6 bases). Germline-derived CDR1 and CDR2 are SGDLS and YYNGEE. This CDR3 region has 17 residues. The V end lost 0 bases, the J end lost 4 bases, and 17 bases lay between the germline ends. The entire variable domain, with the rest obtained from reference TRBV9 and TRBJ2-1, is as follows: DSGVTQTPKHLITATGQRVTLRCSPRSGDLSVYWYQQSLDQGLQFLIQYYNGEERAKGNILERFSAQQFPDLHSELNLSSLELGDSALYFCASSVGGSGPLYNEQFFGPGTRLTVL.

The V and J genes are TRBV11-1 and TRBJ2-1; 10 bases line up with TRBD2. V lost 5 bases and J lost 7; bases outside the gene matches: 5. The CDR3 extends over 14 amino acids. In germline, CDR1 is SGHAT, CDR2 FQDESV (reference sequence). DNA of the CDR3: TGTGCCAGCAGCCCTCTAGCGGGAGCGAATGAGCAGTTCTTC. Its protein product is CASSPLAGANEQFF.

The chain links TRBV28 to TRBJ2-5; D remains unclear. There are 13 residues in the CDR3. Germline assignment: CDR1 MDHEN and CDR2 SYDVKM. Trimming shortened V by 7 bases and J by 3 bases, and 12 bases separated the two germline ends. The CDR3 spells CASTQWVKETQYF. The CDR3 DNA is TGTGCCAGCACGCAGTGGGTTAAAGAGACCCAGTACTTC.

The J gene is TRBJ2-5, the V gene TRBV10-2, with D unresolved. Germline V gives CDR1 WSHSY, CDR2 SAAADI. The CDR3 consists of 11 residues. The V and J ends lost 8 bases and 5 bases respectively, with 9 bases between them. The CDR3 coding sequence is TGCGCCAGCCTCACCCAGGAGACCCAGTACTTC. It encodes CASLTQETQYF.

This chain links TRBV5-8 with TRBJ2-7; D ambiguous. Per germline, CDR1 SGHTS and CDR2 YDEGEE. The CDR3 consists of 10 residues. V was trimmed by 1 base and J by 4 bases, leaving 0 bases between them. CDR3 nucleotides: TGTGCCAGCAGCTTGTACGAGCAGTACTTC. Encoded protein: CASSLYEQYF.

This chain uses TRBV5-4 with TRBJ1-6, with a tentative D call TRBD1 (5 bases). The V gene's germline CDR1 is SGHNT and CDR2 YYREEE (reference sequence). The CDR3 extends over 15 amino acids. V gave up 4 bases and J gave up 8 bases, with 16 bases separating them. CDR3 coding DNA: TGTGCCAGCAGCCCCACCCAGGGAGTGGATTCACCCCTCCACTTT. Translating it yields CASSPTQGVDSPLHF.

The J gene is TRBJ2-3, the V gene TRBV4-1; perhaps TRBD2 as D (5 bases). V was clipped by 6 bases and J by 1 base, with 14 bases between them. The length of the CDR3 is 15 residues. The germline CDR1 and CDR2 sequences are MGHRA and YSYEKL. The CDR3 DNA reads TGCGCCAGCAGGTTGGACTCGCTGGGCACAGATACGCAGTATTTT. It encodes CASRLDSLGTDTQYF.

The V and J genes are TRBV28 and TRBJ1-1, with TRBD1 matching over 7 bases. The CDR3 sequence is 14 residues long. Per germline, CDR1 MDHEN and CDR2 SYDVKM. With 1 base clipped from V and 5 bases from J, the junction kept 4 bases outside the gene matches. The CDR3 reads CASSLSGTETEAFF. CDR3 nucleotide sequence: TGTGCCAGCAGTTTATCGGGGACAGAGACTGAAGCTTTCTTT.

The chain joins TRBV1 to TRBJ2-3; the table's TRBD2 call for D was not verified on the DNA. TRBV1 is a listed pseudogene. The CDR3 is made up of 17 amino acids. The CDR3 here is CTSSQWRGKWWTDTQYF. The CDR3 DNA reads TGCACCAGCAGCCAGTGGCGGGGTAAGTGGTGGACAGATACGCAGTATTTT.